The clone carrying this T cell receptor (beta chain) occurred once. The target antigen is unknown. The entry originates in a study of shared clonotypes between healthy human individuals. Study-level findings and limits: Collection of samples was limited to blood; tissue repertoires likely differ. A small donor pool kept down the genetic and exposure-history diversity that was represented. Researchers found naive subsets generally carried larger estimated richness than memory subsets.

This CDR3 region has 16 residues. V was clipped by 5 bases and J by 3 bases, with 17 bases between them. Germline CDR1 reads MNHEY; CDR2 reads SMNVEV (reference sequence). Method: immunoSEQ multiplex PCR; TCRdb's copy keeps in-frame clones and lacks some. The sample includes about 700,000 clones, about 91% of them seen just once. Only CD45RO-negative cells positively selected for CCR7 counted as naive CD8 cells, so terminally differentiated effector memory CD45RA+ cells were excluded. This chain uses TRBV27 with TRBJ2-1; D is possibly TRBD1 (6 bases). The TCR sequence derives from a man younger than 45 in good health. The sample was naive CD8+ T cells sorted from blood. The DNA of the CDR3 is TGTGCCAGCAGTCCGTCGTATACAGGGAACTACAATGAGCAGTTCTTC. It translates to CASSPSYTGNYNEQFF.